This is a list of T cell receptor beta chains from one sample in a study of shared clonotypes between healthy human individuals. Generated by immunoSEQ multiplex PCR, the TCRdb table keeps only in-frame clones and is missing some. The sample has millions of clones; 93% are singletons. Material for sequencing was naive CD4+ T cells from PBMCs. The receptor source for this set is a man aged 18-30 years in good health. Some clones in this sample may be carry-over from other donors' samples. CDR3s include the opening cysteine and the closing phenylalanine or tryptophan. D genes are given only for firm matches. Not every row has a clone size; where given, it reads once, few, many or a size class.

D	size	V	J	DNA	CDR3
NA	NA	TRBV7-2	TRBJ2-2	TGTGCCAGCAGCTTAGGGGGCACCACTAACACCGGGGAGCTGTTTTTT	CASSLGGTTNTGELFF
NA	NA	TRBV28	TRBJ2-1	TGTGCCAGCAGTTTACCCGGGAATGAGCAGTTCTTC	CASSLPGNEQFF
NA	NA	TRBV6-6	TRBJ2-3	TGTGCCAGCCGGGGATTGTCGGGGGCACCAGATACGCAGTATTTT	CASRGLSGAPDTQYF
TRBD2	NA	TRBV2	TRBJ2-1	TGTGCCAGCAGTGTTCCCGGGACTAGCGAGCCCAGTGAGCAGTTCTTC	CASSVPGTSEPSEQFF
NA	few	TRBV20-1	TRBJ1-4	TGCAGTGCTACCAACAGAGGAAAACTGTTTTTT	CSATNRGKLFF
NA	NA	TRBV6-1	TRBJ1-6	TGTGCCAGCCAACAAGGGGGGACCGCCCTCCACTTT	CASQQGGTALHF
NA	NA	TRBV2	TRBJ2-4	TGTGCCAGCAGCCAGACCCAGACGGGAAACATTCAGTACTTC	CASSQTQTGNIQYF
NA	NA	TRBV7-9	TRBJ2-3	TGTGCCAGCAGCCCCACCGGGGCAGATACGCAGTATTTT	CASSPTGADTQYF
NA	NA	TRBV7-2	TRBJ2-1	TGTGCCAGCAGCCCCCGGGGAGACTACAATGAGCAGTTCTTC	CASSPRGDYNEQFF
NA	NA	TRBV18	TRBJ2-5	TGTGCCAGCTCCTTAGGGTCCCACAAAGAGACCCAGTACTTC	CASSLGSHKETQYF
TRBD1	NA	TRBV30	TRBJ1-1	TGTGCCTGGAGTGCCCCGGACAGGGGGAGCCCTGAAGCTTTCTTT	CAWSAPDRGSPEAFF
TRBD1	NA	TRBV30	TRBJ1-2	TGTGCCTGGAGTGAAGGCAGGGGGGAGCTGACCTTC	CAWSEGRGELTF
TRBD1	once	TRBV28	TRBJ1-2	TGTGCCAGCAGTTTCCACGACAGGGCAGATTCTGGCTACACCTTC	CASSFHDRADSGYTF
TRBD1	NA	TRBV25-1	TRBJ1-4	TGTGCCAGCAGTCAAGGTTTCCGGGACAGTGAAAAACTGTTTTTT	CASSQGFRDSEKLFF
NA	NA	TRBV6-5	TRBJ2-7	TGTGCCAGCACCCCAAGGGGCTCCTACGAGCAGTACTTC	CASTPRGSYEQYF
TRBD2	NA	TRBV27	TRBJ2-7	TGTGCCAGCAGCCTCCAGCGGGAGGGCCCCGAGCAGTACTTC	CASSLQREGPEQYF
TRBD1	once	TRBV11-2	TRBJ1-1	TGTGCCAGCAGCATGGACAGGGTTAAGAACACTGAAGCTTTCTTT	CASSMDRVKNTEAFF
TRBD2	NA	TRBV5-6	TRBJ2-1	TGTGCCAGCAGCTCGTCGACTAGCGGCTCCTACAATGAGCAGTTCTTC	CASSSSTSGSYNEQFF
NA	NA	TRBV6-1	TRBJ2-1	TGTGCCAGCAGTCTTCAGGGCAGCGGGTACAATGAGCAGTTCTTC	CASSLQGSGYNEQFF
TRBD1	NA	TRBV9	TRBJ2-1	TGTGCCAGCAGCGTAGTGGGGACAGGGACCTACAATGAGCAGTTCTTC	CASSVVGTGTYNEQFF
NA	once	TRBV29-1	TRBJ2-2	TGCAGCGTTCGGGCTTACGCGAACACCGGGGAGCTGTTTTTT	CSVRAYANTGELFF
NA	NA	TRBV28	TRBJ2-1	TGTGCCAGCAGTTTAAATAATGAGCAGTTCTTC	CASSLNNEQFF
NA	NA	TRBV5-8	TRBJ1-5	TGTGCCAGCAGCTTGAACGGGGGCGGCAATCAGCCCCAGCATTTT	CASSLNGGGNQPQHF
NA	once	TRBV30	TRBJ2-1	TGTGCCTGGAGCTCTGGGAGTATGTACAATGAGCAGTTCTTC	CAWSSGSMYNEQFF
NA	NA	TRBV5-6	TRBJ2-7	TGTGCCAGCAGCCCACGAAGCTCCTACGAGCAGTACTTC	CASSPRSSYEQYF
TRBD2	NA	TRBV5-1	TRBJ2-7	TGCGCCAGCAGCAGAGGGCGGGGACTAGCGGGAAAAGAGCAGTACTTC	CASSRGRGLAGKEQYF